One sample yielded the 11 T cell receptor beta chains listed below, sequenced in a study of blood T cell repertoires in COVID-19. The table came from immunoSEQ multiplex PCR; TCRdb's copy has only in-frame clones and leaves some out. This table has about 260,000 clones, 85% to 90% appearing once. Sequenced input: PBMCs or T cells enriched from blood (not recorded which). The receptor set was obtained from a middle-aged man who had been exposed to COVID-19.

About this clone itself: A junction end diverges from the germline sequence, so it may reflect a read error. The J gene is TRBJ2-5, the V gene TRBV30, with TRBD1 as a possible D gene (6 bases). Germline V CDR1 and CDR2: GTSNPN, SVGIG (reference sequence). The CDR3 is made up of 14 amino acids. CDR3 in DNA: TGTGTCTGGAGCACAACAGGGAGCGGAGAGACCCAGTACTTC. Amino acid sequence: CVWSTTGSGETQYF.

In regard to this clone: The same CDR3 also results from other DNA sequences found in this sample. The V call is TRBV5-1, the J call TRBJ2-5, with D possibly TRBD1 on 6 matching bases. The germline V and J ends were trimmed by 0 bases and 2 bases, with 8 bases remaining between them. The CDR3 contains 14 residues. Per germline, CDR1 SGHRS and CDR2 YFSETQ. Written as DNA, the CDR3 is TGCGCCAGCAGCTTGGCCACAGGGCAAGAGACCCAGTACTTC. Protein: CASSLATGQETQYF.

This clone was seen just once. The chain links TRBV11-3 to TRBJ1-2; the match to TRBD1 covers 10 bases. The CDR3 extends over 15 amino acids. The germline gives CDR1 SGHNT, CDR2 YENEEA. The junction had 6 bases not matched to a gene; V was cut back by 4 bases and J by 4 bases. The CDR3 DNA is TGTGCCAGCAGCTCACTGGGACAGGGGATCTATGGCTACACCTTC. Amino acid sequence: CASSSLGQGIYGYTF.

The CDR3 coding sequence is TGTGCCAGCAGCGTAAGACAGCTCAATCAGCCCCAGCATTTT. Translating gives CASSVRQLNQPQHF. The chain has TRBV7-8 and TRBJ1-5, with D maybe TRBD1 (5 bases). V lost 5 bases, J lost 3 bases, and 11 bases lay in between. CDR1 and CDR2 (germline): SGHVS, FQNEAQ. The CDR3 is 14 residues long.

J is TRBJ1-6 and V is TRBV5-1; tentatively, D is TRBD1 (6 bases). The CDR3 loop spans 15 amino acids. Trimming pared 1 base from V and 12 bases from J, leaving 17 bases between. The germline gives CDR1 SGHRS, CDR2 YFSETQ. This CDR3 is CASSLRGGALGPLHF. In DNA form, the CDR3 reads TGCGCCAGCAGCTTGAGGGGGGGGGCCCTGGGACCCCTCCACTTT.

J is TRBJ2-1 and V is TRBV11-2; tentatively, D is TRBD2 (6 bases). Germline V gene sequence: CDR1 SGHAT, CDR2 FQNNGV. The CDR3 runs 14 residues. Trimming pared 1 base from V and 4 bases from J, leaving 8 bases between. The CDR3 DNA follows: TGTGCCAGCAGCTTAGCTAGCGAATACAATGAGCAGTTCTTC. This codes for CASSLASEYNEQFF. Complete variable domain (other parts from reference TRBV11-2 and TRBJ2-1): EAGVAQSPRYKIIEKRQSVAFWCNPISGHATLYWYQQILGQGPKLLIQFQNNGVVDDSQLPKDRFSAERLKGVDSTLKIQPAKLEDSAVYLCASSLASEYNEQFFGPGTRLTVL.

V usage is TRBV5-5 and J usage is TRBJ2-5; a weak D match, TRBD2 (7 bases). Germline V CDR1 and CDR2: SGHKS, YYEKEE (reference sequence). V dropped 1 base and J dropped 4 bases, with 11 bases sitting between them. This CDR3 contains 14 residues. The DNA for the CDR3 is TGTGCCAGCAGCTTGACGGGGGGCCGAGAGACCCAGTACTTC. Its protein product is CASSLTGGRETQYF.

This chain links TRBV28 with TRBJ1-2; 7 nucleotides agree with TRBD1. The CDR3 is 15 residues long. Germline loops: CDR1 MDHEN, CDR2 SYDVKM. V lost 5 bases and J lost 3; bases outside the gene matches: 9. The CDR3 DNA sequence: TGTGCCAGCAGTGGAGGACAGGCCGGGTACTATGGCTACACCTTC. Translation gives CASSGGQAGYYGYTF.

This chain links TRBV5-4 with TRBJ1-5; TRBD1 matches 8 bases. Germline V lookup: CDR1 SGHNT, CDR2 YYREEE (reference sequence). The ends lost 3 bases at V and 2 bases at J; junction bases unmatched: 1. The CDR3 is 14 amino acids. DNA for the CDR3: TGTGCCAGCAGCTCGGGACAGGGCAATCAGCCCCAGCATTTT. Residues: CASSSGQGNQPQHF.

This clone was counted only a few times. This chain links TRBV28 with TRBJ1-6, with a possible D match to TRBD1 (5 bases). V was clipped by 8 bases and J by 9 bases, with 14 bases between them. Germline CDR1 MDHEN, CDR2 SYDVKM. The CDR3 runs 13 residues. The CDR3 DNA follows: TGTGCCAGCGAGCCAGGGAGGTTTTCACCCCTCCACTTT. It translates to CASEPGRFSPLHF.

For the CDR3, the DNA is TGTGCCAGCAGCTGGGAGAGGGACTTGTACTCCTACGAGCAGTACGTC. As protein: CASSWERDLYSYEQYV. This chain links TRBV5-8 with TRBJ2-7, with D perhaps TRBD2 (6 bases). The CDR3 contains 16 residues. Trimming shortened V by 3 bases and J by 0 bases, and 16 bases separated the two germline ends. CDR1 SGHTS and CDR2 YDEGEE come from the germline V gene.